The clone carrying this T cell receptor beta chain is large (0.1 to 1%) within its sample. What it recognizes is unknown. The data were obtained in a study of circulating CD8 cells and anti-PD-1 response in melanoma. Study-level background: Patients received intravenous nivolumab, 3 mg/kg, every 2 weeks. Of some 13 patients, seven got anti-PD-1 first and six had prior therapy.

TCR libraries were prepared from about 16 ng of total RNA with the QIAseq Immune Repertoire TCR panel. One entry per CDR3 protein results from TCRdb running MiXCR on the reads. This sample has some 360 distinct CDR3 sequences, with under 8% found just once. Live CD3+CD8+TCRalphabeta+ cells were sorted into four subsets by PD-1 and/or TIGIT. The germline V gene has CDR1 SEHNR and CDR2 FQNEAQ (reference sequence). This CDR3 contains 17 residues. V shed 5 bases and J 2 bases; nucleotides not matched to a gene: 3. Study results and caveats: DNEG was most diverse; TIGIT repertoires were least diverse.

The receptor was isolated from a human donor with melanoma. This chain connects TRBV7-9 to TRBJ2-2, with 15 nucleotides matching TRBD2. The source material was CD8+ T cells from PBMCs, sampled at baseline or after one month of anti-PD-1 therapy (not recorded which). The CDR3 loop reads CASSAGLAGGNTGELFF. The CDR3 nucleotides are TGTGCCAGCAGCGCGGGACTAGCGGGAGGTAACACCGGGGAGCTGTTTTTT.